This T cell receptor (beta chain) was documented in a study of shared clonotypes between healthy human individuals (dated by TCRdb to 2018 to 2021). Background for the entire study: A couple of women and a few men aged 18 to 49 years were included in the cohort. Each donor's leukapheresis produced roughly between about 0.85 and 10 billion PBMCs. The study deeply sequenced blood TCR repertoires of about 5 healthy adults to estimate repertoire size and the extent of clonotype sharing between individuals. To increase sequencing depth and limit assay-specific biases, different laboratories used diverse techniques to prepare libraries and sequence TCR repertoires.

CDR3 length: 12 amino acids, cysteine to phenylalanine. The DNA shown is the 36-base CDR3, in frame from base 1. The junction shows trimming of 4 bases on V and 7 bases on J, plus 9 bases between the germline ends. Looking up the germline V gene yields CDR1 SGHVS and CDR2 FQNEAQ. Using the deep immunoSEQ assay, TCR CDR3 regions were amplified from genomic DNA by multiplex PCR. Extracted genomic DNA from each cell subset was spread evenly across all wells of several immunoSEQ 96-well plates, with each plate serving as a replicate. For unsorted PBMC, around 0.3 ug genomic DNA, equal to about 29,000 T cell genomes, was loaded into each replicate PCR. Ten immunoSEQ deep assay plates were used to sequence the unsorted PBMC genomic DNA. Purified libraries were measured with a Qubit 3.0 fluorometer, size-checked on a Bioanalyzer 2100, and measured again with the KAPA Library Quantification kit. Each immunoSEQ 96-well plate was sequenced on its own single-read 150-cycle Illumina NextSeq 550 flow cell. Under the source paper's analysis protocol: Because the immunoSEQ output held only junctional sequences and lacked quality scores, the filtering could not match the filtering applied to full-length reads. To assign V/J genes and CDR3, sequences were annotated against IMGT germline references using PyIR, a Python wrapper for IgBLAST v1.9. Reads were filtered out if the reads had weak V/J assignments (E-value above 1e-6), no CDR3, stop codons, out-of-frame junctions, or ambiguous translated residues. V3J clonotypes were defined as sequences sharing an identical inferred V gene, J gene, and CDR3 amino acid sequence. The percentage overlap between two repertoires was calculated by dividing the number of shared unique clonotypes by the size of the smaller repertoire. Three approaches were used to assess repertoire richness: RTK rarefaction, the Chao1 estimator, and Recon v2.1 estimates of unobserved clonotypes. TCRdb holds this immuneACCESS table with in-frame rearrangements only. Some clones are missing; in checked studies, unresolved V genes explain under half, and the rest has no known cause. That table gives V, J and clone size, and the DNA gave D and trimming. The sample table shows about 500,000 clones, and more than 70% are seen once. The top ten hold about 12% of the sample.

Worth noting for this clone: Its binding antigen is unknown. Nothing much larger sits one base from this clone, and base qualities are not available.

General findings and caveats noted by the study authors: Sampling was limited to blood, and TCR repertoires in tissue likely differ from TCR repertoires in blood. The genetic and exposure-history diversity represented was limited by the small number of donors. Pairwise subsampling led to the expectation that sequencing depth would affect the degree of clonotype sharing among donors.

The donors were healthy, HIV-negative adults who had no recently reported acute infections or vaccinations. Every donor was a Caucasian adult residing in Nashville, Tennessee, USA. For unsorted samples, some 100 million PBMCs were counted, and genomic DNA was extracted using the QIAamp DNA Blood Mini kit. Blood was collected by leukapheresis, and PBMCs were isolated by Ficoll-Histopaque density gradient centrifugation and then cryopreserved in liquid nitrogen vapor phase. The sequenced sample was PBMCs. This sequence was found in a woman in her thirties or forties in good health. Some clones in this sample may be carry-over from other donors' samples. The chain links TRBV7-8 with TRBJ2-3; confidence is insufficient to name the D gene. The CDR3 protein is CASSSQVYTQYF. The nucleotides read TGTGCCAGCAGCTCTCAGGTGTATACGCAGTATTTT.